Below, 23 T cell receptor beta chains from the same sample are listed, as sequenced in a study of shared clonotypes between healthy human individuals. TCRdb's table, derived via immunoSEQ multiplex PCR, lists solely in-frame clones and lacks some. The sample gives fewer than 600,000 clones, around 79% of which show up once; about an eighth is in the top ten. Specimen: PBMCs. The receptor source for this set is a woman between 40 and 50 years old in good health. Some clones in this sample may be carry-over from other donors' samples.

This clone was picked up one time. This chain joins TRBV5-4 and TRBJ2-5, with D perhaps matching TRBD1 or TRBD2 (5 bases each). CDR1 is SGHNT and CDR2 is YYREEE in the germline V gene (reference sequence). This CDR3 is built from 14 residues. V dropped 3 bases and J dropped 4 bases, with 13 bases sitting between them. The CDR3 reads CASSSPLGVETQYF. CDR3 nucleotide sequence: TGTGCCAGCAGCTCACCCTTGGGGGTAGAGACCCAGTACTTC.

This chain joins TRBV18 and TRBJ2-1; TRBD2 aligns across 11 bases. V lost 0 bases, J lost 7 bases, and 11 bases stayed unmatched. The V gene's germline CDR1 is KGHSH and CDR2 LQKENI. This CDR3 spans 18 amino acids. The CDR3 coding sequence is TGTGCCAGCTCACCACCTGTGATAGCGGGAGGGTTCGGAAATGAGCAGTTCTTC. Translation: CASSPPVIAGGFGNEQFF.

In this sample, this clone turned up a few times. The chain carries TRBV7-9 and TRBJ2-1; possibly TRBD1 for D (6 bases). This CDR3 is built from 14 residues. Between the trimmed V and J ends, which lost 4 bases and 2 bases, there was a span of 9 bases. Per germline, CDR1 SEHNR and CDR2 FQNEAQ (reference sequence). For the CDR3, the DNA is TGTGCCAGCAGCTCTACAGGGCCCTACAATGAGCAGTTCTTC. Residues: CASSSTGPYNEQFF.

The rearrangement links TRBV30 to TRBJ2-4; TRBD2 matches 9 bases. CDR1 GTSNPN and CDR2 SVGIG come from the germline V gene (reference sequence). The J segment lost 4 bases and the V segment lost 0 bases, leaving 16 bases of the junction unmatched. The CDR3 is 19 residues long. The CDR3 is CAWSVRASGTPGDKNIQYF. The CDR3, as DNA: TGTGCCTGGAGTGTACGGGCTAGCGGGACCCCCGGCGATAAAAACATTCAGTACTTC.

This clone was seen at least ten times. The chain has TRBV10-3 and TRBJ1-6, with 9 bases that match TRBD1. Germline V lookup: CDR1 ENHRY, CDR2 SYGVKD. Trimming took 3 bases from V and 5 from J; bases not matched to a gene: 2. The CDR3 spans 15 residues. The DNA of the CDR3 is TGTGCCATCAGTGAAGGGACAGGGAATAATTCACCCCTCCACTTT. It yields the protein CAISEGTGNNSPLHF.

The chain is built from TRBV28 and TRBJ1-5; D is ambiguous. The germline V gene encodes CDR1 MDHEN and CDR2 SYDVKM. The CDR3 is 13 residues long. Deletions cut 8 bases from V and 2 bases from J, with 10 bases between. CDR3: CASLGGRNQPQHF. Written as DNA, the CDR3 is TGTGCCAGCCTAGGAGGGCGCAATCAGCCCCAGCATTTT.

The CDR3 sequence: CASSLRGGQSSGNTIYF. The DNA of the CDR3 is TGTGCCAGCAGTTTAAGGGGGGGACAGAGCTCTGGAAACACCATATATTTT. This sequence joins TRBV27 and TRBJ1-3; TRBD1 matches 7 bases. Germline V CDR1 and CDR2: MNHEY, SMNVEV (reference sequence). The J segment lost 0 bases and the V segment lost 2 bases, leaving 7 bases of the junction unmatched. The CDR3 runs to 17 residues.

This clone has a single count. The chain is built from TRBV9 and TRBJ2-5, with no clear D. This CDR3 spans 13 amino acids. V dropped 4 bases and J dropped 4 bases, with 11 bases sitting between them. Germline V gene data show CDR1 as SGDLS and CDR2 as YYNGEE. The CDR3 loop reads CASSSPWSETQYF. In nucleotides, the CDR3 is TGTGCCAGCAGCAGCCCCTGGTCAGAGACCCAGTACTTC.

This clone was observed a few times. This chain joins TRBV28 and TRBJ1-1; D gene ambiguous. Per the germline V gene, CDR1 is MDHEN and CDR2 is SYDVKM. V was cut by 1 base and J by 11 bases, with 14 bases left in between. The CDR3 has 13 residues. The CDR3 here is CASSLYPDTGAFF. Here the CDR3 DNA reads TGTGCCAGCAGTTTATACCCAGACACTGGGGCTTTCTTT.

This clone has just a few counts. The chain recombines TRBV5-1 with TRBJ2-2; D assignment may be TRBD1 or TRBD2 (7 bases each). Looked up from germline, CDR1 is SGHRS and CDR2 is YFSETQ. With 4 bases removed from V and 7 bases from J, the gap between germline ends came to 23 bases. The CDR3 loop spans 17 amino acids. The CDR3 DNA reads TGCGCCAGCAGCGCCAGGGGGGGACAGCGTTTGAGCGGGGAGCTGTTTTTT. Translating gives CASSARGGQRLSGELFF.

This clone was seen a single time. The chain carries TRBV7-9 and TRBJ1-1; 9 bases fit TRBD1. Trimming cost V 5 bases and J 0 bases; bases outside gene matches: 10. Germline V gene lookup returns CDR1 SEHNR and CDR2 FQNEAQ (reference sequence). This CDR3 contains 17 residues. DNA for the CDR3: TGTGCCAGCAGCCACCCGCGGGACAGGGTTATGAACACTGAAGCTTTCTTT. Residues: CASSHPRDRVMNTEAFF.

This rearrangement joins TRBV5-4 to TRBJ2-7; 10 nucleotides align to TRBD1. Germline CDR1 is SGHNT and CDR2 is YYREEE (reference sequence). The V and J ends lost 4 bases and 6 bases, in that order; junction bases with no gene match: 7. The CDR3 has 14 amino acids. The CDR3 nucleotides are TGTGCCAGCAGCCAAGACAGGGGGCCGAGCGAGCAGTACTTC. Translation: CASSQDRGPSEQYF.

This chain links TRBV6-6 with TRBJ1-4, with D possibly TRBD1 on 5 matching bases. Per germline, CDR1 MNHNY and CDR2 SVGAGI (reference sequence). The V and J ends lost 2 bases and 7 bases respectively, with 11 bases between them. This CDR3 spans 14 amino acids. CDR3: CASSYAGGGEKLFF. The DNA for the CDR3 is TGTGCCAGCAGTTACGCCGGGGGAGGTGAAAAACTGTTTTTT.

The gene calls are TRBV18 and TRBJ2-2; TRBD1 matches at 7 bases. The CDR3 sequence is 16 residues long. Germline loops: CDR1 KGHSH, CDR2 LQKENI. V lost 8 bases and J lost 6; bases outside the gene matches: 15. CDR3 bases: TGTGCCAGCACAGCAAGACAGGGAAATAATGCCGGGGAGCTGTTTTTT. The encoded protein is CASTARQGNNAGELFF.

This clone appeared a single time. The V gene is TRBV7-9, the J gene TRBJ2-1, with D possibly matching TRBD1 (6 bases). The CDR3 runs 13 residues. CDR1 and CDR2 from the germline V gene are SEHNR and FQNEAQ (reference sequence). The V and J ends lost 4 bases and 8 bases respectively, with 12 bases between them. The CDR3 coding sequence is TGTGCCAGCAGCTCGACAGGCGTGTATGAGCAGTTCTTC. As protein: CASSSTGVYEQFF.

CDR3 nucleotides: TGCGCCAGCAGCTTGCGGGCGTACGGTACTGAAGCTTTCTTT. This translates into CASSLRAYGTEAFF. The rearrangement uses TRBV5-1 and TRBJ1-1; D unresolved. The V and J ends lost 1 base and 5 bases respectively, with 12 bases between them. The CDR3 length is 14 residues. CDR1 SGHRS and CDR2 YFSETQ come from the germline V gene.

Regarding this clone: Since no conserved phenylalanine or tryptophan closes the CDR3, a read error is the likely cause. The gene calls are TRBV29-1 and TRBJ1-2, with D uncertain. The germline gives CDR1 SQVTM, CDR2 ANQGSEA. The CDR3 sequence is 11 residues long. Trimming took off 4 bases at V and 5 bases at J, with 8 bases between the two ends. The CDR3 region has the DNA TGCAGCGTTGTTCGGGGATATGGCTACACCCTC. Its protein product is CSVVRGYGYTL.

The chain has TRBV5-4 and TRBJ2-3; D is perhaps TRBD1 or TRBD2 (5 bases each). The V gene lost 1 base and the J gene lost 0 bases, with 12 bases spanning the gap. The CDR3 is 16 residues long. From germline, CDR1 is SGHNT and CDR2 YYREEE (reference sequence). The CDR3 is CASSLKGTGSTDTQYF. The CDR3, as DNA: TGTGCCAGCAGCTTGAAGGGGACCGGGAGCACAGATACGCAGTATTTT.

This chain connects TRBV10-2 to TRBJ2-5; tentatively, D is TRBD1 or TRBD2 (5 bases each). CDR1 is WSHSY and CDR2 is SAAADI in the germline V gene. V was clipped by 3 bases and J by 4 bases, with 15 bases between them. The CDR3 runs to 15 residues. The CDR3, as DNA: TGCGCCAGCAGTGATTCTAGCAGGGTGGGAGAGACCCAGTACTTC. This gives the protein CASSDSSRVGETQYF.

Concerning this clone: Different DNA sequences within this sample yield the same CDR3. The chain carries TRBV19 and TRBJ2-1; TRBD2 aligns across 10 bases. Germline CDR1 reads LNHDA; CDR2 reads SQIVND (reference sequence). The CDR3 length is 16 residues. Trimming took 1 base from V and 0 from J; bases not matched to a gene: 0. As DNA, the CDR3 is TGTGCCAGTAGTATAGCTAGCGGGAGCTCCTACAATGAGCAGTTCTTC. It translates to CASSIASGSSYNEQFF. Variable domain in full (rest from reference TRBV19 and TRBJ2-1): DGGITQSPKYLFRKEGQNVTLSCEQNLNHDAMYWYRQDPGQGLRLIYYSQIVNDFQKGDIAEGYSVSREKKESFPLTVTSAQKNPTAFYLCASSIASGSSYNEQFFGPGTRLTVL.

The V gene is TRBV29-1, the J gene TRBJ1-4; 9 bases map to TRBD1. This CDR3 contains 14 residues. V dropped 7 bases and J dropped 6; count of bases not matched to a gene: 9. CDR1 is SQVTM and CDR2 is ANQGSEA in the germline V gene. In DNA form, the CDR3 reads TGCAGCGCCTCTCACAGGGGGCCGGATGAAAAACTGTTTTTT. This encodes CSASHRGPDEKLFF.

The chain joins TRBV4-3 to TRBJ1-5, with D hard to call. With 0 bases removed from V and 7 bases from J, the gap between germline ends came to 13 bases. This CDR3 has 15 residues. Germline CDR1 reads LGHNA; CDR2 reads YSLEER. CDR3 nucleotide sequence: TGCGCCAGCAGCCAAGATGGGCGGGCGGGGCAGCCCCAGCATTTT. Protein product: CASSQDGRAGQPQHF.

This clone was seen a handful of times. The chain couples TRBV2 to TRBJ1-5; TRBD1 aligns across 7 bases. This CDR3 is 15 amino acids long. Trimming cost V 7 bases and J 4 bases; bases outside gene matches: 10. The V gene's germline CDR1 is SNHLY and CDR2 FYNNEI. For the CDR3, the DNA is TGTGCCAGCAAAGGGCAGGGGGGATGGAATCAGCCCCAGCATTTT. It codes for CASKGQGGWNQPQHF. The variable domain in full, with the rest retrieved from reference TRBV2 and TRBJ1-5, is EPEVTQTPSHQVTQMGQEVILRCVPISNHLYFYWYRQILGQKVEFLVSFYNNEISEKSEIFDDQFSVERPDGSNFTLKIRSTKLEDSAMYFCASKGQGGWNQPQHFGDGTRLSIL.